This entry features one T cell receptor (beta chain) sequence. Its matching antigen is unknown. Profiled with immunoSEQ multiplex PCR; TCRdb holds only in-frame clones, not every one. The sample contains 20,000 to 25,000 clones, approximately 90% of which appear only once. Autoimmune disease history or systemic immunosuppression barred patients. The data belong to a study of OX40 agonist ivuxolimab in advanced cancers. The wider study: Hepatocellular carcinoma, melanoma, renal cell or head and neck cancer occurred in dose-escalation patients. Under the entry rules, prior anti-PD-1, anti-PD-L1 or anti-CTLA-4 therapy was allowed, and about 38% had some.

Study results and limitations: Low normalized clonal expansion also occurred in some nonresponding patients.

The TCR comes from an adult with an advanced solid tumor such as melanoma, head and neck, liver or kidney cancer. The source was CD4+ or CD8+ T cells sorted from blood, collected in a trial of the OX40 agonist ivuxolimab.

CDR3: CASRVPGLGWGEQYF. CDR3 nucleotides: TGTGCCAGCAGGGTTCCGGGCCTGGGTTGGGGGGAGCAGTACTTC. This sequence joins TRBV7-9 and TRBJ2-7; D is tentatively TRBD1 or TRBD2 (5 bases each). The germline CDR1 and CDR2 sequences are SEHNR and FQNEAQ (reference sequence). The CDR3 sequence is 15 residues long. Trimming took 6 bases from V and 7 from J, leaving 22 bases between them.